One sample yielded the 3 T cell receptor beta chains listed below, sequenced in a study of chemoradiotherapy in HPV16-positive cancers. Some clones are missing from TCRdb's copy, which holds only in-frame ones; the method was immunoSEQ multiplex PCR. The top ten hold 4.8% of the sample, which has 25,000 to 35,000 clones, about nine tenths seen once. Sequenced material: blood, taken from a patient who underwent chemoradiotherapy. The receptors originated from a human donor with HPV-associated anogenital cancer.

CDR3 in DNA: TGTGCCATCAGTGAATATGGAGGTGGACTTGAGAACAATGAGCAGTTCTTC. This encodes CAISEYGGGLENNEQFF. V usage is TRBV10-3 and J usage is TRBJ2-1; a possible D gene is TRBD2 (5 bases). Germline loops: CDR1 ENHRY, CDR2 SYGVKD. V lost 3 bases to trimming and J lost 5 bases, with 20 bases between them. This CDR3 region has 17 residues.

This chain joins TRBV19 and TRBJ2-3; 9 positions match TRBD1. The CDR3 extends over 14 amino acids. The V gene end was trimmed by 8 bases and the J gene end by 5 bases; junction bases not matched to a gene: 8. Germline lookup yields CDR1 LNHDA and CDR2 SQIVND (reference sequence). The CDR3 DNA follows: TGTGCCAGTCCCACAGGGGGCGCAGGAGATACGCAGTATTTT. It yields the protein CASPTGGAGDTQYF.

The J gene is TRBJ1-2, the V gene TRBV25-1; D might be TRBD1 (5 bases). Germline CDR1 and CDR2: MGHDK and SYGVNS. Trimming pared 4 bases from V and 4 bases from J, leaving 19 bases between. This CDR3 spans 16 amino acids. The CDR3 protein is CASSVRTGPGTYGYTF. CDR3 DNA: TGTGCCAGCAGTGTTCGAACAGGTCCAGGGACCTATGGCTACACCTTC.